This TCR beta chain was captured by sequencing in a study of cytomegalovirus exposure and HLA in healthy donors. Whole-study findings and limits: Researchers counted about 150 TCR beta chains as cytomegalovirus-associated.

CDR3 length: 13 amino acids. Deletions cut 0 bases from V and 8 bases from J, with 12 bases between. Germline values: CDR1 SGHRS, CDR2 YFSETQ. Concerning this clone itself: Its antigen is not known.

The PCR employed 60 Vbeta primers together with 13 Jbeta primers. TCRdb keeps only in-frame clones here, not all; method: immunoSEQ multiplex PCR. Of around 59,000 clones in the sample, roughly four fifths are singletons; the top ten hold more than 1.5%. This chain uses TRBV5-1 with TRBJ2-7; possibly TRBD2 for D (6 bases). The clonotype comes from a human donor in good health. The specimen sequenced was PBMCs. The CDR3 DNA reads TGCGCCAGCAGCTTGGAAGCGGGTTACCAGCAGTACTTC. It is translated as CASSLEAGYQQYF.